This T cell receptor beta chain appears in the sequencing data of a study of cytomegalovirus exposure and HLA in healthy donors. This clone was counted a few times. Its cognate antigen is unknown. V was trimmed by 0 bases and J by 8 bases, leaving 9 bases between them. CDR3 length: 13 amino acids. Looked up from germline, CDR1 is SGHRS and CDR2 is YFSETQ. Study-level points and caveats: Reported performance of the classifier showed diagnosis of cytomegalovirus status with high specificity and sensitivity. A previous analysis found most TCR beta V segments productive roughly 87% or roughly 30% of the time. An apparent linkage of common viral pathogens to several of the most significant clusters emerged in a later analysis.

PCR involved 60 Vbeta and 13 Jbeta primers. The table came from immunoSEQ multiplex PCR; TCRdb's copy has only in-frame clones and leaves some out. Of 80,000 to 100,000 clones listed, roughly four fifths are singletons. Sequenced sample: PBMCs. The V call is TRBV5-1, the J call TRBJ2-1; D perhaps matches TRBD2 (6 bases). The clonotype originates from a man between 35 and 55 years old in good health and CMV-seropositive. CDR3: CASSLGLVYEQFF. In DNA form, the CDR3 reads TGCGCCAGCAGCTTGGGACTAGTATATGAGCAGTTCTTC.